The 23 T cell receptor beta chains below all came from one sample that was sequenced in a study of T-cell reconstitution after alpha-beta-depleted transplantation in children. A library of TCRbeta sequences, prepared with unique molecular identifiers, was generated. TCRdb analysed the PCR reads with MiXCR anew, one entry per CDR3 protein. The sample contains around 670,000 distinct CDR3 sequences, around 12% of which appear only once. Here the sequenced sample was PBMCs, taken before TCRalphabeta/CD19-depleted stem cell transplant. These receptors were collected from a girl aged 2 to 9 with congenital amegakaryocytic thrombocytopenia, due to receive a stem cell transplant.

J is TRBJ2-5 and V is TRBV9, with 10 bases identical to TRBD2. V lost 0 bases to trimming and J lost 5 bases; unmatched junction nucleotides: 16. Per the germline V gene, CDR1 is SGDLS and CDR2 is YYNGEE. This CDR3 contains 19 residues. The CDR3 DNA is TGTGCCAGCAGCGTAGATCCCCCGAAGCGGGAGGGCCTTCAGGAGACCCAGTACTTC. Translating gives CASSVDPPKREGLQETQYF.

The rearrangement links TRBV11-2 to TRBJ2-3, with a weak D call TRBD1 (6 bases). This CDR3 has 14 residues. Germline lookup yields CDR1 SGHAT and CDR2 FQNNGV. V lost 1 base and J lost 7, with 12 bases in between. In nucleotides, the CDR3 is TGTGCCAGCAGCTTAGTCAGGGGTGGTAATACGCAGTATTTT. Protein product: CASSLVRGGNTQYF.

This clonotype was detected only a few times. The chain links TRBV30 to TRBJ1-2; D remains unclear. Trimming stripped 0 bases from V and 1 base from J, with 9 bases between. The CDR3 contains 14 residues. Germline V gene data show CDR1 as GTSNPN and CDR2 as SVGIG (reference sequence). This CDR3 reads CAWSVLGSNYGYTF. CDR3 sequence (DNA): TGTGCCTGGAGTGTACTTGGCAGTAACTATGGCTACACCTTC.

This clonotype occurred many times. V is TRBV20-1 and J is TRBJ2-3; D ambiguous. The germline V and J ends were trimmed by 3 bases and 0 bases, with 10 bases remaining between them. The CDR3 runs to 14 residues. Germline V gene lookup returns CDR1 DFQATT and CDR2 SNEGSKA (reference sequence). CDR3 DNA: TGCAGTGCTAGGTTGGGATCTAGCACAGATACGCAGTATTTT. Its translation is CSARLGSSTDTQYF.

On this clonotype itself: One end of the junction does not line up with germline, which may come from a read error. This chain connects TRBV20-1 to TRBJ1-6; tentative D call: TRBD1 (5 bases). This CDR3 spans 16 amino acids. The V gene's germline CDR1 is DFQATT and CDR2 SNEGSKA (reference sequence). CDR3 sequence (DNA): TGCTGTGCTAGAGATAGGACGGGAGGGGTGGGGTCACCCCTCCACTTT. Amino acid sequence: CCARDRTGGVGSPLHF.

This rearrangement joins TRBV20-1 to TRBJ2-7; perhaps TRBD2 as D (6 bases). Trimming shortened V by 2 bases and J by 2 bases, and 19 bases separated the two germline ends. Germline lookup yields CDR1 DFQATT and CDR2 SNEGSKA (reference sequence). This CDR3 spans 16 amino acids. This chain's CDR3 is CSARRRVGLQPYEQYF. CDR3 DNA sequence: TGCAGTGCTAGAAGGAGGGTAGGGCTACAACCCTACGAGCAGTACTTC.

This chain links TRBV12-3 or TRBV12-4 with TRBJ2-2; no clear D. This CDR3 comprises 14 residues. V lost 3 bases and J 6 bases, leaving 11 bases between the germline ends. CDR3 nucleotides: TGTGCCAGCAGTTTTGGCGTGGGATCCGGGGAGCTGTTTTTT. Protein product: CASSFGVGSGELFF.

The rearrangement uses TRBV27 and TRBJ1-1; D is perhaps TRBD1 (6 bases). Germline CDR1 is MNHEY and CDR2 is SMNVEV (reference sequence). The CDR3 loop spans 14 amino acids. The V and J ends lost 2 bases and 3 bases respectively, with 10 bases between them. The CDR3: CASSLGTGHTEAFF. The CDR3 bases are TGTGCCAGCAGTTTAGGAACAGGGCACACTGAAGCTTTCTTT.

As DNA, the CDR3 is TGTGCCAGCAGCGTAGATGGGACAGCACAAGAGACCCAGTACTTC. Protein product: CASSVDGTAQETQYF. The V and J genes are TRBV9 and TRBJ2-5; 7 nucleotides match TRBD1. Germline CDR1 and CDR2: SGDLS and YYNGEE. With V trimmed by 0 bases and J by 2 bases, 4 bases remained unmatched. This CDR3 region has 15 residues. The variable domain in full, with the rest retrieved from reference TRBV9 and TRBJ2-5, is DSGVTQTPKHLITATGQRVTLRCSPRSGDLSVYWYQQSLDQGLQFLIQYYNGEERAKGNILERFSAQQFPDLHSELNLSSLELGDSALYFCASSVDGTAQETQYFGPGTRLLVL.

This clonotype was picked up many times. The J gene is TRBJ2-1, the V gene TRBV5-1; 8 bases fit TRBD2. This CDR3 has 15 residues. Germline V gives CDR1 SGHRS, CDR2 YFSETQ. After removal of 2 bases from V and 4 bases from J, the junction contained 5 bases not matched to a gene. The CDR3 DNA reads TGCGCCAGCAGCTTAGGGACTAGAGCTTACAATGAGCAGTTCTTC. Its protein product is CASSLGTRAYNEQFF.

This clonotype showed up many times. This chain links TRBV5-6 with TRBJ2-3; no reliable D call. Germline CDR1 reads SGHDT; CDR2 reads YYEEEE. The germline V and J ends were trimmed by 4 bases and 7 bases, with 7 bases remaining between them. This CDR3 is 11 amino acids long. CDR3 nucleotide sequence: TGTGCCAGCAGCATAGATCATACGCAGTATTTT. It yields the protein CASSIDHTQYF. Drawing the rest from reference TRBV5-6 and TRBJ2-3, the complete variable domain is DAGVTQSPTHLIKTRGQQVTLRCSPKSGHDTVSWYQQALGQGPQFIFQYYEEEERQRGNFPDRFSGHQFPNYSSELNVNALLLGDSALYLCASSIDHTQYFGPGTRLTVL.

This clonotype was detected ten times or more. The chain combines TRBV9 with TRBJ1-2; 9 bases map to TRBD1. Germline V gene data show CDR1 as SGDLS and CDR2 as YYNGEE. CDR3 length equals 15 residues. With V trimmed by 0 bases and J by 5 bases, 5 bases remained unmatched. The CDR3 DNA sequence: TGTGCCAGCAGCGTAGGAGCACAGGGGGCTTATGGCTACACCTTC. Protein sequence: CASSVGAQGAYGYTF.

This chain connects TRBV20-1 to TRBJ1-3, with a weak D call TRBD1 (5 bases). V was cut by 3 bases and J by 2 bases, with 14 bases left in between. The CDR3 runs 15 residues. Germline CDR1 reads DFQATT; CDR2 reads SNEGSKA (reference sequence). CDR3 region: CSARTHDRTGNTIYF. CDR3 bases: TGCAGTGCTAGGACCCACGACAGAACTGGAAACACCATATATTTT.

The V and J genes are TRBV14 and TRBJ2-3, with D uncertain. Germline V gene data show CDR1 as SGHDN and CDR2 as FVKESK. V lost 1 base and J 6 bases, leaving 20 bases between the germline ends. The CDR3 length is 17 residues. In DNA, the CDR3 is TGTGCCAGCAGCCAAGGAGTCGGACGACGTGCGTCTGATACGCAGTATTTT. Residues: CASSQGVGRRASDTQYF.

This clonotype came up many times. The chain links TRBV5-1 to TRBJ2-1; no firm D call. Germline V lookup: CDR1 SGHRS, CDR2 YFSETQ. Deletions cut 7 bases from V and 3 bases from J, with 14 bases between. The length of the CDR3 is 14 residues. This CDR3 reads CASFQEQHYNEQFF. CDR3 nucleotides: TGCGCCAGCTTCCAAGAACAACACTACAATGAGCAGTTCTTC. Using reference TRBV5-1 and TRBJ2-1 for the parts outside the CDR3, the full variable domain is KAGVTQTPRYLIKTRGQQVTLSCSPISGHRSVSWYQQTPGQGLQFLFEYFSETQRNKGNFPGRFSGRQFSNSRSEMNVSTLELGDSALYLCASFQEQHYNEQFFGPGTRLTVL.

The J gene is TRBJ2-2, the V gene TRBV20-1; a possible D gene is TRBD2 (5 bases). V lost 3 bases and J 4 bases, leaving 12 bases between the germline ends. This CDR3 region has 14 residues. CDR1 and CDR2 (germline): DFQATT, SNEGSKA (reference sequence). The CDR3 DNA reads TGCAGTGCTAGCGAGGGTTCCGGCACCGGGGAGCTGTTTTTT. Protein: CSASEGSGTGELFF.

In its sample, this clonotype was seen a few times. The V call is TRBV7-2, the J call TRBJ2-3, with D maybe TRBD2 (5 bases). CDR1 is SGHTA and CDR2 is FQGNSA in the germline V gene. Between the trimmed V and J ends, which lost 3 bases and 2 bases, there was a span of 12 bases. CDR3 length equals 15 residues. This chain's CDR3 is CASSFQAGHTDTQYF. In DNA, the CDR3 is TGTGCCAGCAGCTTCCAGGCGGGCCACACAGATACGCAGTATTTT.

In this sample, this clonotype turned up a few times. J is TRBJ2-1 and V is TRBV29-1; 12 bases map to TRBD2. V trimming: 7 bases; J trimming: 1 base; junction bases outside the gene matches: 14. Per the germline V gene, CDR1 is SQVTM and CDR2 is ANQGSEA. The CDR3 is 18 amino acids. In DNA form, the CDR3 reads TGCAGCGGAAGGGGACTAGCGGGTCTCAGCCAATCCTACAATGAGCAGTTCTTC. This sequence encodes CSGRGLAGLSQSYNEQFF.

With respect to this clonotype: Since a much larger clone is just one base distant, this may be a read error. The V call is TRBV7-2, the J call TRBJ1-2; maybe TRBD1 (6 bases). The CDR3 spans 13 residues. Germline assignment: CDR1 SGHTA and CDR2 FQGNSA. This CDR3 reads CASSLEGDYGFTF. The CDR3 nucleotides are TGTGCCAGCAGCTTGGAGGGGGACTATGGCTTCACCTTC.

This sequence joins TRBV5-1 and TRBJ2-3; TRBD2 matches 13 bases. Germline CDR1 SGHRS, CDR2 YFSETQ. Germline trimming cut 5 bases from V and 1 base from J; bases unmatched to any gene: 10. The CDR3 is 18 residues long. CDR3 protein: CASRVGLAGVSRTDTQYF. The CDR3 bases are TGCGCCAGCAGGGTAGGACTAGCGGGAGTTTCTCGCACAGATACGCAGTATTTT.

This clonotype was observed a few times. The chain uses TRBV5-6 and TRBJ1-5; the D gene is possibly TRBD1 (5 bases). The germline gives CDR1 SGHDT, CDR2 YYEEEE. V lost 0 bases to trimming and J lost 3 bases, with 13 bases between them. The CDR3 is 16 residues long. CDR3 nucleotides: TGTGCCAGCAGCTTGGTCAGCGACAGTTACAATCAGCCCCAGCATTTT. Translation gives CASSLVSDSYNQPQHF.

This clonotype was counted only a few times. V and J are TRBV20-1 and TRBJ2-1; D is uncertain. The CDR3 covers 13 residues. The V gene lost 5 bases and the J gene lost 5 bases, with 13 bases spanning the gap. Germline V gene sequence: CDR1 DFQATT, CDR2 SNEGSKA (reference sequence). The CDR3 DNA reads TGCAGTGCTCAAACACCGCGACACAATGAGCAGTTCTTC. Its protein is CSAQTPRHNEQFF.

This clonotype was seen repeatedly, ten times or more. This sequence joins TRBV20-1 and TRBJ2-1; 7 bases align to TRBD2. Germline lookup yields CDR1 DFQATT and CDR2 SNEGSKA (reference sequence). This CDR3 is built from 15 residues. V trimming: 6 bases; J trimming: 4 bases; junction bases outside the gene matches: 12. CDR3 residues: CSAPAGGSSYNEQFF. The CDR3, as DNA: TGCAGTGCCCCAGCCGGCGGGAGCTCTTACAATGAGCAGTTCTTC.